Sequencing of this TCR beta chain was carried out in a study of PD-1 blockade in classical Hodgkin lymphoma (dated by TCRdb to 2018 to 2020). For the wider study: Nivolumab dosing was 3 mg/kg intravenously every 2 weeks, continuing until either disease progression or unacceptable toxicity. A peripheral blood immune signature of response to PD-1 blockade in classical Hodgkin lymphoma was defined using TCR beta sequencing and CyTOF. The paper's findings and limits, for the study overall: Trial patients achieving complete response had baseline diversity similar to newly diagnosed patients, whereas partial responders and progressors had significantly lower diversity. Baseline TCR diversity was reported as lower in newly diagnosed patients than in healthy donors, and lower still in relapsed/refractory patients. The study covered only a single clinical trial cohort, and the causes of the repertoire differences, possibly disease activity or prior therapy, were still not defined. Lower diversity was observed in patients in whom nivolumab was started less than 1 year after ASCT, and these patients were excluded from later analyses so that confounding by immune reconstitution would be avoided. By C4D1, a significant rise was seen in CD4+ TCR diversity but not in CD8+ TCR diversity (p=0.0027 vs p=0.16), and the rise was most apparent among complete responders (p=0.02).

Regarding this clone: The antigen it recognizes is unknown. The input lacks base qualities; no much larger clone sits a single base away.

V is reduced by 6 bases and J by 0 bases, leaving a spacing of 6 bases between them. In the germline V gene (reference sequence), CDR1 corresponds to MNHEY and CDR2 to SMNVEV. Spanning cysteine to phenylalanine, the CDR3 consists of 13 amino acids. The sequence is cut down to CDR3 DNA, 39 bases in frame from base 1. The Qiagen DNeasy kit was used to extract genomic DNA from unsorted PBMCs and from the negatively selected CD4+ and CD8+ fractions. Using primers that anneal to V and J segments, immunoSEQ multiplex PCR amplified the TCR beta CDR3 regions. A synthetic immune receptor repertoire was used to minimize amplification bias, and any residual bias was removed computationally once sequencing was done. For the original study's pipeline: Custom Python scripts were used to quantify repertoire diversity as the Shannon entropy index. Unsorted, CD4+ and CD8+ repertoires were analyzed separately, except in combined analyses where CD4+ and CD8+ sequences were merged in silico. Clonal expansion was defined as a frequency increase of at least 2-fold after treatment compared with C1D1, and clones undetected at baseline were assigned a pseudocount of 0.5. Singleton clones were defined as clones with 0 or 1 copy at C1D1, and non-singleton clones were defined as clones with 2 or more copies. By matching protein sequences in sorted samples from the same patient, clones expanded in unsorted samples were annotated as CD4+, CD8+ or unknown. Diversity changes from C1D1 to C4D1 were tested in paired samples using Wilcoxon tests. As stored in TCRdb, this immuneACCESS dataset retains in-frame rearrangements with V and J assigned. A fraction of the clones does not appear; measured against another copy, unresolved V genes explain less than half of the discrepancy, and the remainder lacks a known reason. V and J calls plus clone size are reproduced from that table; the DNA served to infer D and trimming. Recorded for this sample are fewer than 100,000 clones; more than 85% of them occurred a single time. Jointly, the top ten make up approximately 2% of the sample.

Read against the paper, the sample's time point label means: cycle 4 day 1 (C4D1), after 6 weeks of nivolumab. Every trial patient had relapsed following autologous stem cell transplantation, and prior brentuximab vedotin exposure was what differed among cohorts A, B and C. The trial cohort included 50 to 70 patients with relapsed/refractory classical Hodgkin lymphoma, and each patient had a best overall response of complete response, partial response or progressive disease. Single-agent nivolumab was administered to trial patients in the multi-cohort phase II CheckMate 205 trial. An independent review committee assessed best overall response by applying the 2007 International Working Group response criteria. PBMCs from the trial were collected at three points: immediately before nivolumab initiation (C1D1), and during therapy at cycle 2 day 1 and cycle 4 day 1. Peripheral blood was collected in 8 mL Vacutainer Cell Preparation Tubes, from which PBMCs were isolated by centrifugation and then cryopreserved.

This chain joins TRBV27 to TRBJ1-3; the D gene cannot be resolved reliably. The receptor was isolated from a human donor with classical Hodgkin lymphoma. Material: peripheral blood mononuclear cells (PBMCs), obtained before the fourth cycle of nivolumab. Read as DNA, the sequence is TGTGCCAGCAGCGCCAACTCTGGAAACACCATATATTTT. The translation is CASSANSGNTIYF.